The T cell receptor (beta chain) under discussion was sequenced for a study of naive and memory T cell subsets. Study-wide results and limits: In naive cells, over 95% of TCR sequences were seen only once. Naive repertoires, especially CD8, held a few larger clonotypes, possibly memory cells re-expressing CD45RA.

An equimolar mix of two oligonucleotides served as the beta constant-region primer for TRBC1 and TRBC2. Ligation attached a single-stranded oligonucleotide with a 12-nucleotide UMI and the SP2 primer to the cDNA 3' end. TCRdb itself ran the UMI-ligation and nested PCR reads through MiXCR, one entry per CDR3 protein. The sample comprises around 160,000 distinct CDR3 sequences, approximately 17% of which are singletons, and roughly 0.13% rests with the top ten. This clonotype was found a few times. As yet, its antigen is unknown. This CDR3 is 15 amino acids long. Trimming left V 4 bases short and J 4 bases short, with 17 bases between. CDR1 and CDR2 (germline): SGHRS, YFSETQ.

V and J are TRBV5-1 and TRBJ1-1, with D unclear. The specimen sequenced was naive CD4+ T cells from blood. The TCR sequence derives from a human donor in good health. This CDR3 is CASSRRTEVSTEAFF. CDR3 coding DNA: TGCGCCAGCAGCCGAAGGACGGAGGTAAGCACTGAAGCTTTCTTT.